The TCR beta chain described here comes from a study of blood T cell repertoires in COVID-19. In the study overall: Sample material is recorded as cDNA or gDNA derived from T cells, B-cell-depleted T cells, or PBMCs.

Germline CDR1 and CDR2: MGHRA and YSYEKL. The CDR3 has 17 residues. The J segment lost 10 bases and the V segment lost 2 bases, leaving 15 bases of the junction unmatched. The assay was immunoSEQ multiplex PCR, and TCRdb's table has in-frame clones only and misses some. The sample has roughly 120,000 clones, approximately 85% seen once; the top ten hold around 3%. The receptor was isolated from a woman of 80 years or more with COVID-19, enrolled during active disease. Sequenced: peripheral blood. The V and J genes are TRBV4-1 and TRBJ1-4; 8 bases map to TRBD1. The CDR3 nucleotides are TGCGCCAGCAGCCAATCGGACAGGGAAGGGATTGGTGGAAAACTGTTTTTT. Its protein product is CASSQSDREGIGGKLFF.